This T cell receptor (beta chain) was identified in a study of T cells in Graves' hyperthyroidism and ophthalmopathy. Template material for amplifying TCR beta CDR3 regions consisted of RNA transcripts. The HTBI primer set was used in a first-round RT-PCR of the TCR CDR3. TCRdb reprocessed the multiplex PCR reads with MiXCR, giving one entry per CDR3 protein. The profile covers about 350,000 distinct CDR3 sequences, with approximately 15% appearing a single time and 20% to 25% taken by the ten largest. Regarding this clonotype: Its target is not known. One junction end disagrees with the germline gene, perhaps due to a read error.

Germline loops: CDR1 MDHEN, CDR2 SYDVKM. CDR3 size: 11 residues. Among the patients, aged 18 to 65, hyperthyroidism was newly diagnosed and had lasted under 2 months. Study-level results: Researchers report that a 13 V-J model separated ophthalmopathy from stable hyperthyroidism.

The chain links TRBV28 to TRBJ2-5; unclear D gene. The sequence was obtained from a woman aged 30 to 39 with Graves' hyperthyroidism. The sequencing input was blood. CDR3 protein: CASSFLLGMNF. CDR3 in DNA: TGTGCCAGCAGTTTCTTGCTAGGGATGAACTTC.